This TCR beta chain was captured in a study of blood T cells in healthy people across ages (dated by TCRdb to between 2015 and 2017). With regard to the full study: In model experiments, roughly one uniquely barcoded TCR beta cDNA molecule per two T cells was captured by template switching. Donors were grouped into four age groups: young (average roughly 16 years), middle-aged (under 40), aged (approximately 58) and long-lived (about 90). The study analyzed two additional independent replicas of 1 million unique cDNA reads from the same blood draw for two donors, one aged 18 to 30 and one aged 80 or older. To avoid experimental bias, donors of different ages were distributed randomly across sequencing lanes. Age-related changes in TCR beta repertoire diversity were measured in the study by deep sequencing normalized with unique cDNA molecular identifiers. Broad study findings and their caveats: The CMV infection status of donors was not known, potentially confounding age-related changes in expanded clonotypes. Total diversity estimates from one million sequenced T cells were considered lower bounds and underestimates. Compared with the aged group, more naive CD4+ T cells, fewer expanded clones and increased TCR diversity were shown by the long-lived group, suggesting age selection. A strong correlation was found between observed TCR beta diversity and the percentage of naive T cells measured by flow cytometry. Bulk unsorted PBMC profiling prevented conclusive comparison of naive and antigen-experienced compartments. As age increased, observed TCR beta diversity per million T cells dropped in a roughly linear way, and a significant reduction was already evident by age 40.

The library came from 5' RACE. The run used an Illumina HiSeq 2500. A second PCR of roughly 7 to 12 cycles was run with a J-beta primer mix and a sample-barcoded 5' primer. A unique molecular identifier was introduced onto each TCR beta cDNA molecule by a template-switch 5' adaptor carrying 12 random nucleotides. Each sample yielded at least 3 million CDR3-containing paired-end reads. All of the RNA was converted into first-strand cDNA using the Mint cDNA synthesis kit, with a TRBC-specific oligonucleotide serving as the primer. After uracil-DNA glycosylase treatment, a first 18-cycle PCR used universal primers M1SS and BC2_uni_R on all cDNA. Per the authors' processing: For normalization, 1 million high-quality reads, each with a distinct molecular identifier, were randomly selected from each sample. Reads sharing molecular identifiers were discarded rather than binned into consensus sequences. MiTCR, with a Q25 quality threshold and the strictest error-elimination algorithm, was used for CDR3 identification, clonotype clustering and error correction. A nonparametric unseen species model with Euler transformation was used to estimate a lower bound on total TCR beta diversity. TCRdb reanalyzed the raw reads on its own, using fastp at Q25 for trimming and MiXCR for clone calling, and kept in-frame beta chains. CDR3 protein sequences are deduplicated, and each keeps its most common genes and DNA. TCRdb's processing, not the authors', yielded these V and J calls. The sample table records approximately 850,000 distinct CDR3 sequences; under 55% of these occur just once. The ten top clones hold about a fifth of the sample.

To note about this clonotype: Its antigen has not been determined. Base quality data are lacking; no much larger clone is found one base away.

Donors were 40 or so systemically healthy Caucasian individuals from Russia aged roughly 6 to 95 years. Each donor gave about 11 milliliters of peripheral blood, drawn into EDTA-treated Vacutainer tubes. Ficoll-Paque density-gradient centrifugation was used to isolate PBMCs, with at least 6.5 million per sample. Trizol reagent was used to extract total RNA from the PBMCs, yielding at least 6 micrograms per sample. For every donor, an aliquot of PBMCs went through flow cytometry to measure the percentages of naive CD45RAhigh/CD27high T cells. The sample taken for sequencing was blood. The receptor was isolated from a man in his 60s in good health.

The DNA reads TGCGCCAGCAGCGGAGACAATTACTACGAGCAGTACTTC. The translation is CASSGDNYYEQYF. The rearranged segments are TRBV5-1 and TRBJ2-7, with an unclear D gene assignment. The CDR3 spans 13 residues, from the cysteine through the phenylalanine. Only the CDR3 part of the read is kept: 39 bases, read in frame from the first base. Trimming takes 4 bases from V and 3 bases from J, and the germline ends sit 11 bases apart. Via the germline V gene, CDR1 is SGHRS and CDR2 YFSETQ.